This paragraph covers one T cell receptor beta chain sequence. Trimming at V came to 0 bases and at J to 1 base, leaving 7 bases not matched to a gene. The CDR3 is 17 amino acids. CDR1 and CDR2 (germline): SGDLS, YYNGEE. The record originates from a study of blood T cell repertoires in COVID-19. As for the study in general: Collection of acute and convalescent COVID-19 samples took place in the United States, Italy and Spain. PBMCs, B-cell-depleted T cells, or T cells were the source of the cDNA or gDNA that made up the material.

Original analysis: Reference gene primers were amplified, and this amplification served to estimate nucleated cell counts. TCRdb's table, derived via immunoSEQ multiplex PCR, lists solely in-frame clones and lacks some. V, J and clone size are those of that table, while D and trimming were read from the DNA. The table includes more than 95,000 clones, more than 75% detected once. The V gene is TRBV9, the J gene TRBJ2-3, with 8 bases aligning to TRBD2. This clonotype was sampled from a man aged 50 or older with acute or convalescent COVID-19. Material: peripheral blood. The CDR3: CASSVGPAGDGTDTQYF. CDR3 in DNA: TGTGCCAGCAGCGTAGGCCCAGCGGGAGACGGCACAGATACGCAGTATTTT.